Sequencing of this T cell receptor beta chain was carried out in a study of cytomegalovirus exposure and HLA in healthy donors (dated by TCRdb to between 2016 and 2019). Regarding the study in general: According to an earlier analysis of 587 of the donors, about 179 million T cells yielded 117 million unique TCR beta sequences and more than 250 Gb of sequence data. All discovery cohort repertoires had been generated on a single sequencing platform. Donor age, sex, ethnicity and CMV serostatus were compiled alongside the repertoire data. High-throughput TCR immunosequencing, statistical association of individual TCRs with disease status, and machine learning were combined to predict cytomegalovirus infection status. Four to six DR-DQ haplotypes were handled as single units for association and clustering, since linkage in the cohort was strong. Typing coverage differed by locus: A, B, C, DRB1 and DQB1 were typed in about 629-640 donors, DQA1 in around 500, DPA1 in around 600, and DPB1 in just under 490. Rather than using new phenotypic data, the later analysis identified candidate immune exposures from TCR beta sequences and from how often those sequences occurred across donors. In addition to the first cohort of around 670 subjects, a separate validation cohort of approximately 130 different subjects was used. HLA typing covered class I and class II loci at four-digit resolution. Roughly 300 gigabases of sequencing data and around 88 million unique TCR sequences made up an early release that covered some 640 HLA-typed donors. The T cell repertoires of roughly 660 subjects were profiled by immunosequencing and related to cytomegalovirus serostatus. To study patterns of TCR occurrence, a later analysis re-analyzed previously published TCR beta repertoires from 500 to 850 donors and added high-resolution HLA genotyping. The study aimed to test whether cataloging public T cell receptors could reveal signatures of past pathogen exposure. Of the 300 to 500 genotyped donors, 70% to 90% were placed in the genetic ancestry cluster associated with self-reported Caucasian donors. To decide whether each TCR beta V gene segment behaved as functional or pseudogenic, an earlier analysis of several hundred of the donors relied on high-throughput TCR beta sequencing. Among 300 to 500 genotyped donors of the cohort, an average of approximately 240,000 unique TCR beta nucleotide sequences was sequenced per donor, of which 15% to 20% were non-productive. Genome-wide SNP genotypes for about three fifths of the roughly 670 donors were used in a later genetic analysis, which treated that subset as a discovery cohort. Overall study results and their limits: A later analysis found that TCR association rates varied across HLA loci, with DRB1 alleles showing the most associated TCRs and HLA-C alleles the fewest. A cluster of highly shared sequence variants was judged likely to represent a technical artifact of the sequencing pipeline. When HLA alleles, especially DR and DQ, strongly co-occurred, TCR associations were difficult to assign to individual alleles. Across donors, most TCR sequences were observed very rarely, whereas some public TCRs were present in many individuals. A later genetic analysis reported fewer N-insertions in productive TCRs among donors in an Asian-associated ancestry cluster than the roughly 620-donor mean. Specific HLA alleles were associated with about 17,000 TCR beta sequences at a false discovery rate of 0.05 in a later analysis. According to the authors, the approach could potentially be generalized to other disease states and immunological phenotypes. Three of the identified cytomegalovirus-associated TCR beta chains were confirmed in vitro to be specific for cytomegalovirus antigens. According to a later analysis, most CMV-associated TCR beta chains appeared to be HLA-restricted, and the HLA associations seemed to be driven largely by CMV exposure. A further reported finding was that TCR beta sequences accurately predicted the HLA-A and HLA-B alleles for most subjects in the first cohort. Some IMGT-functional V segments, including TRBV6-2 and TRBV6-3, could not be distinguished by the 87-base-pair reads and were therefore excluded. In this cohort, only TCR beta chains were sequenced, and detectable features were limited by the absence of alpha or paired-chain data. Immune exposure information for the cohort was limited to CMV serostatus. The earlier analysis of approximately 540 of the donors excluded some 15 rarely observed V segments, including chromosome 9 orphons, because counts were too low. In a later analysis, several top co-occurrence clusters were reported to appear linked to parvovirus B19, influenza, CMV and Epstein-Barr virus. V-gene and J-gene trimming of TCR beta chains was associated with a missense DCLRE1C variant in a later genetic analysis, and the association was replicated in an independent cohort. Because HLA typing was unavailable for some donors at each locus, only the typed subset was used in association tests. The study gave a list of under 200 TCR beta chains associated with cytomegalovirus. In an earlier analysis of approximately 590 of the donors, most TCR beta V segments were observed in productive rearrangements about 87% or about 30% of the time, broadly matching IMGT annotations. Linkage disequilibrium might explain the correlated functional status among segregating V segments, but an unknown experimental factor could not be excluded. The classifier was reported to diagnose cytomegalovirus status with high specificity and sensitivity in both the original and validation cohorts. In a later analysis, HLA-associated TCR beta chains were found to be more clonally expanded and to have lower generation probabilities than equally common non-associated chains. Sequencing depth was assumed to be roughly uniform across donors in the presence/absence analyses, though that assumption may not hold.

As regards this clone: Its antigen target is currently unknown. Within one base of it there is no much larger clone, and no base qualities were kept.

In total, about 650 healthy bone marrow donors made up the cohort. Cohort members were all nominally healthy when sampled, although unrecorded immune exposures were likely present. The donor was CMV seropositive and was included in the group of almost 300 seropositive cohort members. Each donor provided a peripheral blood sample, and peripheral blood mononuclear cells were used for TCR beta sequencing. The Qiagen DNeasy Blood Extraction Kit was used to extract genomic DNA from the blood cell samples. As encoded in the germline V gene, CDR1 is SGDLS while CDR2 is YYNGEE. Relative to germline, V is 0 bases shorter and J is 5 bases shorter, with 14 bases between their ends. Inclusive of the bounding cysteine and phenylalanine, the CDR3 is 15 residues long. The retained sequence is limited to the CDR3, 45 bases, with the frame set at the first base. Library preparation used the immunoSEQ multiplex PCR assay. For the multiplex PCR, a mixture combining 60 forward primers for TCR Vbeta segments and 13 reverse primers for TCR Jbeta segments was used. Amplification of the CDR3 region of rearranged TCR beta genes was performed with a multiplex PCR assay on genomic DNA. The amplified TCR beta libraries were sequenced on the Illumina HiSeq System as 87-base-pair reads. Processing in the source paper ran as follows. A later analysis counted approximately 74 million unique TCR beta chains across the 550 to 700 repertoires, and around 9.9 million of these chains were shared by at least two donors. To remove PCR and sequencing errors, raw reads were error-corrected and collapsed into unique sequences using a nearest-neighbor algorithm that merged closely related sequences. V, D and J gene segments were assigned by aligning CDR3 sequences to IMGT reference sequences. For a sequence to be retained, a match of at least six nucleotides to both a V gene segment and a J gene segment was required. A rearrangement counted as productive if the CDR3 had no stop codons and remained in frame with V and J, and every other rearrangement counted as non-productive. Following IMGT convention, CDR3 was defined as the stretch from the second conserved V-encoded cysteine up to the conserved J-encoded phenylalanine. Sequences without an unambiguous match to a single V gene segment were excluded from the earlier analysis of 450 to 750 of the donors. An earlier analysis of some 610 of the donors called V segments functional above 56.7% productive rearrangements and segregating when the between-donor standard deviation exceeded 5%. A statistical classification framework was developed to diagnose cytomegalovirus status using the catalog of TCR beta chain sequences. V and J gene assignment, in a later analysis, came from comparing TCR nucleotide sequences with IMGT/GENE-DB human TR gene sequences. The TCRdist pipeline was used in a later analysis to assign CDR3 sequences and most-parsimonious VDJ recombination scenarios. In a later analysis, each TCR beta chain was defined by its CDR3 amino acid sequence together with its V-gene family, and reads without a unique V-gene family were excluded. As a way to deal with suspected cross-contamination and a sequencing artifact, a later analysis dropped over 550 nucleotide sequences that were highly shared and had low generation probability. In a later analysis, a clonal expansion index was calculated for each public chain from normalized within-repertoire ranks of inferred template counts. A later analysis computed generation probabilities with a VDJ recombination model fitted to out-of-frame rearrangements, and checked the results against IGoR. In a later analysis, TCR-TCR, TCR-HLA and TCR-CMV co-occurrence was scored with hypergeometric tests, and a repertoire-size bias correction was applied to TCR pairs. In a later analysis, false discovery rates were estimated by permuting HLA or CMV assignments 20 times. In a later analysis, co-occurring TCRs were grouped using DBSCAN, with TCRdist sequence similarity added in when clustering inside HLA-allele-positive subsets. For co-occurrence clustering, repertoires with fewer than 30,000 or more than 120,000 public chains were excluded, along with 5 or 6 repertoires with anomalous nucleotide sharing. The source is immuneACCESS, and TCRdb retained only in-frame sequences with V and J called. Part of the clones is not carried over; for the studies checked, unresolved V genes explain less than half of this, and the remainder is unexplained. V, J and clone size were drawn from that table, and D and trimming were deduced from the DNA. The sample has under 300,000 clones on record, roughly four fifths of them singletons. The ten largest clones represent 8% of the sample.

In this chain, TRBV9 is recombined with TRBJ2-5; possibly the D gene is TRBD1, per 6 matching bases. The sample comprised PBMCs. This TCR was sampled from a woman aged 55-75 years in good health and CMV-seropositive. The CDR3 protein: CASSVGNREVETQYF. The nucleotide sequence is TGTGCCAGCAGCGTAGGAAACAGGGAAGTGGAGACCCAGTACTTC.